The entry below describes one TCR beta chain. Its specific antigen is unknown. Per-nucleotide qualities are absent, and no much larger clonotype sits a single base away. Systemically healthy Caucasian individuals from Russia, 39 in total and aged about 6 to 90 years, were included as donors. Each donor gave 8 to 10 milliliters of peripheral blood, drawn into EDTA-treated Vacutainer tubes. PBMCs were isolated by Ficoll-Paque density-gradient centrifugation, with at least 6 million obtained per sample. Total RNA, at least 6 micrograms per sample, was extracted from PBMCs with Trizol reagent. Naive CD45RAhigh/CD27high T cell percentages were measured by flow cytometry on a PBMC aliquot from every donor. The sample belongs to a study of blood T cells in healthy people across ages (dated by TCRdb to the mid-2010s). Context from the whole study: In model experiments, template switching captured about one uniquely barcoded TCR beta cDNA molecule for every two T cells. Donors were grouped into four age groups: young (average approximately 16 years), middle-aged (39), aged (about 60) and long-lived (about 90). To avoid experimental bias, donors of different ages were spread randomly across the sequencing lanes. Using the same blood draw, the study looked at two additional independent replicas of 1 million unique cDNA reads for two donors, one aged 18 to 30 and the other aged 80 or older. Using deep sequencing normalized with unique cDNA molecular identifiers, the study measured how TCR beta repertoire diversity changes with age.

The study at large found these results: Total diversity estimates from one million sequenced T cells were considered lower bounds and underestimates. Because donor CMV infection status was unknown, age-related changes in expanded clonotypes were potentially confounded. Bulk unsorted PBMC profiling prevented conclusive comparison of naive and antigen-experienced compartments. Compared with the aged group, the long-lived group had more naive CD4+ T cells, fewer expanded clones and increased TCR diversity, suggesting age selection. Observed TCR beta diversity per million T cells fell roughly linearly with age, and a significant reduction was already apparent by age approximately 41. A strong correlation was found between observed TCR beta diversity and the percentage of naive T cells measured by flow cytometry.

The library was made by 5' RACE. The sample was run on an Illumina HiSeq 2500. A second PCR of about 6 to 11 cycles was run with a J-beta primer mix and a sample-barcoded 5' primer. A template-switch 5' adaptor carrying 12 random nucleotides introduced a unique molecular identifier onto each TCR beta cDNA molecule. At least 3 million CDR3-containing paired-end reads were obtained from each sample. First-strand cDNA synthesis was performed from all RNA using the Mint cDNA synthesis kit, with priming by a TRBC-specific oligonucleotide. Following uracil-DNA glycosylase treatment, a first 18-cycle PCR with universal primers M1SS and BC2_uni_R was performed on all cDNA. In the source study's methods: Each sample was normalized by randomly selecting 1 million high-quality reads, each carrying a distinct molecular identifier. Reads with shared molecular identifiers were discarded instead of being binned into consensus sequences. MiTCR, run with a Q25 quality threshold and the strictest error-elimination algorithm, handled CDR3 identification, clonotype clustering and error correction. A nonparametric unseen species model with Euler transformation was used to estimate lower-bound total TCR beta diversity. TCRdb passed the public sequencing reads through fastp at Q25 and MiXCR, retaining productive beta sequences. One record per CDR3 amino acid sequence lists the most common genes and DNA. The authors' filters were not applied to this entry. This sample comprises approximately 770,000 distinct CDR3 sequences, 55% to 75% of them detected only once. The ten largest make up approximately 23% of the sample.

The source material was blood. This receptor was taken from a man between 25 and 39 years old in good health.

The CDR3 has the sequence CASRAGTGASYGYTF. The DNA sequence is as follows: TGTGCCAGCAGGGCCGGGACGGGGGCCTCGTATGGCTACACCTTC. The chain is made from TRBV6-5 and TRBJ1-2; 6 matching bases give a weak D call of TRBD1. Its CDR3 holds 15 amino acids, cysteine through phenylalanine. This entry keeps only the CDR3 DNA: 45 bases, framed from base 1. The germline ends are 19 bases apart after V is trimmed by 6 bases and J by 5 bases. CDR1 is given as MNHEY and CDR2 as SVGAGI, both from the germline V gene.